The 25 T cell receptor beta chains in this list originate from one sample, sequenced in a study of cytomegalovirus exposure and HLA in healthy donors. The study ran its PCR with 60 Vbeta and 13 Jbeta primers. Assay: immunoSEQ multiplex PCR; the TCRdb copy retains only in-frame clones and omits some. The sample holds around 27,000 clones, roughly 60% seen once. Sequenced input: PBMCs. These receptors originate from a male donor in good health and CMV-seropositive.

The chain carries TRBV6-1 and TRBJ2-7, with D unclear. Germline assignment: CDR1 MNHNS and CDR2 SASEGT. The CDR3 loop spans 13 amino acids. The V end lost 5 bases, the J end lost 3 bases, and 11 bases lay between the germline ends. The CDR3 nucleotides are TGTGCCAGCAGTACTGACTCGAACTACGAGCAGTACTTC. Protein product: CASSTDSNYEQYF.

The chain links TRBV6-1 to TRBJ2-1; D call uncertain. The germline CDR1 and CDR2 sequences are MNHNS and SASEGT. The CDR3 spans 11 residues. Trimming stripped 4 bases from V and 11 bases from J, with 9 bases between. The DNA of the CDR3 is TGTGCCAGCAGTGTCAATAACAAGCAGTTCTTC. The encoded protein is CASSVNNKQFF.

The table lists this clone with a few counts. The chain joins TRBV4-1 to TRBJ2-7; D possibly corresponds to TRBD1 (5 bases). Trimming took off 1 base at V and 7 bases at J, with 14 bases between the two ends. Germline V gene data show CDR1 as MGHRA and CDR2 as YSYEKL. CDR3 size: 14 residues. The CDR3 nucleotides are TGCGCCAGCAGCCAAGCTGCAGGGAAGGGGGAGCAGTACTTC. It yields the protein CASSQAAGKGEQYF.

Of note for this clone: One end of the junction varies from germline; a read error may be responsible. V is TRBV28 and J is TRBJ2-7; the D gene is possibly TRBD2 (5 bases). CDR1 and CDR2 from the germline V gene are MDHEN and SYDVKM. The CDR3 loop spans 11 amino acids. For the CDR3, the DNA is TGTGCCAGCAGTTTCCAACTAGAGCAAGACTTC. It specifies CASSFQLEQDF.

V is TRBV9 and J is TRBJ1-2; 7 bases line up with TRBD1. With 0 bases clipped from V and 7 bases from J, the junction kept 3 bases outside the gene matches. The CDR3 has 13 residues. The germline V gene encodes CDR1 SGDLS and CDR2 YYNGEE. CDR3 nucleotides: TGTGCCAGCAGCGTAGACAGGGGACGTGGCTACACCTTC. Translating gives CASSVDRGRGYTF.

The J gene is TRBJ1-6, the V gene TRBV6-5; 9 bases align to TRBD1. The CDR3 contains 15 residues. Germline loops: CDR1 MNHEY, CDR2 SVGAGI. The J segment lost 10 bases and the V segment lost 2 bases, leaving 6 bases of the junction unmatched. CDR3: CASSYRTGARSPLHF. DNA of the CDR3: TGTGCCAGCAGTTACAGGACAGGGGCTAGGTCACCCCTCCACTTT.

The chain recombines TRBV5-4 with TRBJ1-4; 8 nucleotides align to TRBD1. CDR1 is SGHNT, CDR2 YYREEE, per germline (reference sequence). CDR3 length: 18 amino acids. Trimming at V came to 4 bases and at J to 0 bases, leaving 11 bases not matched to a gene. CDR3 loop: CASSPGQGAGTTNEKLFF. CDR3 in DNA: TGTGCCAGCAGCCCTGGACAGGGAGCCGGGACAACTAATGAAAAACTGTTTTTT.

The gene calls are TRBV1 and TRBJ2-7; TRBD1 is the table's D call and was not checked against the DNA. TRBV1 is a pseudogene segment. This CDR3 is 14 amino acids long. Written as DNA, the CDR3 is TGCACCAGCAGCCAAGAATCAAGACAGGGGAAGCAGTACTTC. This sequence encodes CTSSQESRQGKQYF.

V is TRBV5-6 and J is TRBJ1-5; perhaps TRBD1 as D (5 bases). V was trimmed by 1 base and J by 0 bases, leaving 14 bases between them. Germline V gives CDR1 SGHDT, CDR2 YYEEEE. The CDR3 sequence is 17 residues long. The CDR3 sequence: CASSLWGGAYSNQPQHF. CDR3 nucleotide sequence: TGTGCCAGCAGCTTGTGGGGGGGTGCTTATAGCAATCAGCCCCAGCATTTT.

The CDR3 spells CASSPYPLTSGRGGELFF. For the CDR3, the DNA is TGTGCCAGCAGCCCGTACCCGCTGACTAGCGGGAGAGGCGGGGAGCTGTTTTTT. The chain employs TRBV7-8 and TRBJ2-2, with TRBD2 matching 12 bases. Germline V CDR1 and CDR2: SGHVS, FQNEAQ. The CDR3 is 18 residues long. V shed 5 bases and J 7 bases; nucleotides not matched to a gene: 14.

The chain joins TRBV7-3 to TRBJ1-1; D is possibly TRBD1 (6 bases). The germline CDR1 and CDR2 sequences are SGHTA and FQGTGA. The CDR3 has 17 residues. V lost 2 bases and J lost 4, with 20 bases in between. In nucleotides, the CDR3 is TGTGCCAGCAGCTTAGATCCCATTCCTTTGGGGGCCACTGAAGCTTTCTTT. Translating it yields CASSLDPIPLGATEAFF.

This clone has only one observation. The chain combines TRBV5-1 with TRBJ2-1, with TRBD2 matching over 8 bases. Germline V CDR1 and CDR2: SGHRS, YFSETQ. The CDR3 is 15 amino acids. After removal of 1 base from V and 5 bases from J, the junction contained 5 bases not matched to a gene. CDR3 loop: CASSLTAGVNNEQFF. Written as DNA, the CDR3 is TGCGCCAGCAGCTTGACAGCGGGGGTAAACAATGAGCAGTTCTTC.

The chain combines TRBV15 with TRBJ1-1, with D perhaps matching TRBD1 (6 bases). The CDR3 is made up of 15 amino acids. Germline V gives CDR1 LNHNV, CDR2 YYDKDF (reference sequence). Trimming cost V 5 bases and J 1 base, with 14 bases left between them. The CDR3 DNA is TGTGCCACCAGCCTCCAGGGGATTGGGAACACTGAAGCTTTCTTT. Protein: CATSLQGIGNTEAFF.

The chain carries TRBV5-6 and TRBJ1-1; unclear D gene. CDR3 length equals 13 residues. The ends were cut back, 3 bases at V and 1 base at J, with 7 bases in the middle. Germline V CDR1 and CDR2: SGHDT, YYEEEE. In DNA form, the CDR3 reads TGTGCCAGCAGCTCGACACCGAACACTGAAGCTTTCTTT. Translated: CASSSTPNTEAFF.

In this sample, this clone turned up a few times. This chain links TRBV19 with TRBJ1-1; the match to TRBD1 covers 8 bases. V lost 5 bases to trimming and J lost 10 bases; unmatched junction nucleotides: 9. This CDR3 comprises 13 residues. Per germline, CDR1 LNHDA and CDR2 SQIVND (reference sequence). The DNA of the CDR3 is TGTGCCAGTAGTGCACAGGGGGGATCGGGAGCTTTCTTT. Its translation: CASSAQGGSGAFF. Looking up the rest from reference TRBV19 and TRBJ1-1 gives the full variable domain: DGGITQSPKYLFRKEGQNVTLSCEQNLNHDAMYWYRQDPGQGLRLIYYSQIVNDFQKGDIAEGYSVSREKKESFPLTVTSAQKNPTAFYLCASSAQGGSGAFFGQGTRLTVV.

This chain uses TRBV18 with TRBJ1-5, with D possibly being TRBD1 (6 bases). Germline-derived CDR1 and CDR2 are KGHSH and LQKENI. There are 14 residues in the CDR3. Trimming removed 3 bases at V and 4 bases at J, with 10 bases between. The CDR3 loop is CASSPRTENQPQHF. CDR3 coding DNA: TGTGCCAGCTCACCGAGGACAGAAAATCAGCCCCAGCATTTT.

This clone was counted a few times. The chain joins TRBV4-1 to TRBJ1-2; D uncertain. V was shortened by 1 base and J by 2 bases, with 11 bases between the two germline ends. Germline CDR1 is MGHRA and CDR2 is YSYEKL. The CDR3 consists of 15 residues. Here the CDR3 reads CASSQGSGSNYGYTF. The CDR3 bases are TGCGCCAGCAGCCAAGGGTCGGGGTCGAACTATGGCTACACCTTC.

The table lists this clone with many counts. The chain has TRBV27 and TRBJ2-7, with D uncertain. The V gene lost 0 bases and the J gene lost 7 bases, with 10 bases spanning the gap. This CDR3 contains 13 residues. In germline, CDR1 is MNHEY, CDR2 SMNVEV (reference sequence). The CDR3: CASSLSGSREQYF. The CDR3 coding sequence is TGTGCCAGCAGTTTATCGGGCTCAAGGGAGCAGTACTTC.

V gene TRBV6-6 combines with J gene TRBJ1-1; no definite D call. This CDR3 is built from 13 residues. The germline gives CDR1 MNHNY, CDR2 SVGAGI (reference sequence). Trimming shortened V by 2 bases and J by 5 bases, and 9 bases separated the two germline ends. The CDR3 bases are TGTGCCAGCAGTTACGAAAGAGTTACTGAAGCTTTCTTT. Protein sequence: CASSYERVTEAFF.

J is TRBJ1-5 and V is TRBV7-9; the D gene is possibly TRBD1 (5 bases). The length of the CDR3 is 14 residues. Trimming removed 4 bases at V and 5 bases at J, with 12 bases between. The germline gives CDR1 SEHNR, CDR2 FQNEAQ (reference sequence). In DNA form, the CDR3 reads TGTGCCAGCAGCTCTTCCCAGGGCGATCAGCCCCAGCATTTT. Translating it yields CASSSSQGDQPQHF.

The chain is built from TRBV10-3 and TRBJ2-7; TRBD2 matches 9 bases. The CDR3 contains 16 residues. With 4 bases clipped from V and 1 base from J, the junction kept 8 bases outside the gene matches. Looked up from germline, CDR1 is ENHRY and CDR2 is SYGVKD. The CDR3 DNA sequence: TGTGCCATCAGTGTATTTAGACTAGCGGATTCCTACGAGCAGTACTTC. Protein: CAISVFRLADSYEQYF.

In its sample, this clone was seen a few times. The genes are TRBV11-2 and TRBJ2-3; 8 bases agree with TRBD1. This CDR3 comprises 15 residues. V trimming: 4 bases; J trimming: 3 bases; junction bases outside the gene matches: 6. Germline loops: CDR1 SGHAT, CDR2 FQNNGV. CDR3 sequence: CASSSGTGETDTQYF. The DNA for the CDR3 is TGTGCCAGCAGCTCAGGGACAGGAGAAACAGATACGCAGTATTTT.

The CDR3 spells CASSLLFGLADGFRTSTDTQYF. The CDR3 DNA sequence: TGTGCCAGCAGCTTACTCTTCGGACTAGCGGATGGGTTCCGTACTAGCACAGATACGCAGTATTTT. The chain carries TRBV7-4 and TRBJ2-3; 10 nucleotides line up with TRBD2. The germline gives CDR1 SGHVT, CDR2 SQSDAQ. The CDR3 is 22 residues long. Trimming cost V 2 bases and J 0 bases; bases outside gene matches: 20.

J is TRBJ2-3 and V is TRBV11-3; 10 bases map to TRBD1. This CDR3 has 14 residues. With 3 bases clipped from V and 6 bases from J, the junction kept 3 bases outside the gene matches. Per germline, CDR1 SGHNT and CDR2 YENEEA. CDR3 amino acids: CASSFRQGADTQYF. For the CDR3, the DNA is TGTGCCAGCAGCTTCCGACAGGGGGCCGATACGCAGTATTTT.

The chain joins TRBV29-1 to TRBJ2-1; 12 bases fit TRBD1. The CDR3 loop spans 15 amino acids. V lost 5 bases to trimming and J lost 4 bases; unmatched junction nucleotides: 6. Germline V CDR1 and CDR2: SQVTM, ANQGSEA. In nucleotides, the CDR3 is TGCAGCGTTCCCGGGACAGGGGGCGATTACAATGAGCAGTTCTTC. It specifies CSVPGTGGDYNEQFF.